The sequence of this TCR beta chain was determined in a study of blood T cell repertoires in COVID-19. Study-wide context: COVID-19 samples, acute and convalescent, were from the United States, Italy and Spain. T cells, B-cell-depleted T cells, or PBMCs provided the cDNA or gDNA that served as material.

In the authors' methods: Estimation of nucleated cell counts was performed using reference gene primer amplification. Using immunoSEQ multiplex PCR, the repertoire was profiled, and TCRdb retains in-frame clones only, with some absent. V, J and clone size derive from that table, while D and trimming were established from the DNA sequence. The data contain 100,000 to 130,000 clones, about four fifths of them seen just once; the ten biggest clones take up over 4%. CDR3 length: 12 residues. Trimming left V 9 bases short and J 9 bases short, with 12 bases between. The germline V gene encodes CDR1 MDHEN and CDR2 SYDVKM.

This chain uses TRBV28 with TRBJ1-6; D unresolved. Sequenced input: peripheral blood. The source is a human donor in a cohort sampled during active COVID-19. CDR3 coding DNA: TGTGCCAGTACAGTTTCTGGTTCACCCCTCCACTTT. It is translated as CASTVSGSPLHF.